This T cell receptor (beta chain) was documented in a study of shared clonotypes between healthy human individuals. Notes on the study in general: Clonotype sharing among the donors was expected to vary with sequencing depth. Rarefaction revealed incomplete sorted-subset sequencing despite large depth.

About 30,000 T cell genomes, or approximately 190 ng DNA, went into the sorted-subset replicate PCRs. Authors' methods: Junction-only sequences produced by ImmunoSEQ had no quality scores, so filtering differed. Method: immunoSEQ multiplex PCR; TCRdb's copy keeps in-frame clones and lacks some. The V and J calls and clone size were taken over from that table, and D and trimming were inferred from the DNA. Of more than 2,000,000 clones detected, over 90% appear once; the ten largest clones hold 0.35% to 0.5%. Per germline, CDR1 SGHKS and CDR2 YYEKEE (reference sequence). This CDR3 has 15 amino acids. V was shortened by 0 bases and J by 7 bases, with 14 bases between the two germline ends. As to this clone: The antigen is unknown.

This receptor was identified in a man between 18 and 35 years old in good health. Some clones in this sample may be carry-over from other donors' samples. The V gene is TRBV5-5, the J gene TRBJ1-3, with a weak D call TRBD1 (5 bases). Specimen: naive CD4+ T cells from PBMCs. Subset specified: CD45RA+ positively selected. The CDR3 loop is CASSLAAGTRNTIYF. The CDR3 DNA reads as TGTGCCAGCAGCTTGGCGGCAGGGACGAGGAACACCATATATTTT.